This record covers a single T cell receptor (beta chain). The antigen remains unidentified. CDR1 is MDHEN, CDR2 SYDVKM, per germline. This CDR3 spans 12 amino acids. The sample originates from a study of CXCR3-negative and CXCR3-positive naive CD8 T cells. Researchers prepared the TRB cDNA libraries using 5' RACE with UMI labels. TCRdb re-called the 5' RACE reads and shows each CDR3 protein once, DNA omitted. Here the sample table reports roughly 71,000 distinct CDR3 sequences. Study-wide points: Memory CD8+ T cell repertoires were far less diverse than both naive subsets.

This receptor was obtained from a human donor in good health. Some clones in this sample may be carry-over from other donors' samples. V usage is TRBV28 and J usage is TRBJ2-7; TCRdb's D call of TRBD1 is untestable without DNA. The sequenced sample consisted of naive CXCR3- CD8+ T cells from blood. Subset reported: CD45RO-CCR7+CD27+CD95- naive CD8+ T cells lacking CXCR3 (TNR3-). CDR3 region: CASSPPLVEQYF.